The 30 T cell receptor beta chains reported below all come from one sample, sequenced in a study of blood T cell repertoires in COVID-19. Sequenced by immunoSEQ multiplex PCR; TCRdb stores in-frame clones only, minus some. The sample yields 200,000 to 300,000 clones, around 86% seen once. Sequenced sample: peripheral blood. The receptors derive from a woman aged 55-75 years who had recovered from COVID-19.

CDR3 loop: CASGGVRYEQYF. The DNA of the CDR3 is TGTGCCAGCGGGGGGGTCCGATACGAGCAGTACTTC. The chain links TRBV2 to TRBJ2-7, with 7 bases matching TRBD2. Germline CDR1 reads SNHLY; CDR2 reads FYNNEI. The trim removed 8 bases at V and 4 bases at J, leaving 5 bases unmatched. The CDR3 spans 12 residues.

V and J are TRBV19 and TRBJ1-1; 8 bases map to TRBD1. V was clipped by 6 bases and J by 11 bases; unmatched bases: 11. Germline CDR1 reads LNHDA; CDR2 reads SQIVND (reference sequence). The CDR3 covers 13 residues. The CDR3 DNA reads TGTGCCAGTAGACCCGACAGGGGAGTTTGGGCTTTCTTT. This codes for CASRPDRGVWAFF.

This chain joins TRBV28 and TRBJ1-4; D unclear. Germline CDR1 is MDHEN and CDR2 is SYDVKM. The CDR3 covers 15 residues. The V end was cut by 7 bases, the J end by 0 bases, with 12 bases between. CDR3 protein: CASMSSGTTNEKLFF. In DNA form, the CDR3 reads TGTGCCAGCATGAGTAGCGGGACAACTAATGAAAAACTGTTTTTT.

The table lists this clone with a count of one. This chain connects TRBV28 to TRBJ2-6, with TRBD1 identical over 7 bases. The trim removed 6 bases at V and 0 bases at J, leaving 14 bases unmatched. Germline CDR1 and CDR2: MDHEN and SYDVKM. This CDR3 is 19 amino acids long. The CDR3 loop is CASSPMRDSLPSGANVLTF. In DNA, the CDR3 is TGTGCCAGCAGCCCAATGAGGGACAGCCTCCCCTCTGGGGCCAACGTCCTGACTTTC.

The chain's CDR3 is CASSQDRQLSNQPQHF. For the CDR3, the DNA is TGTGCCAGCAGCCAAGATCGACAGCTTAGCAATCAGCCCCAGCATTTT. The rearrangement links TRBV4-2 to TRBJ1-5, with TRBD1 as a possible D gene (5 bases). Germline V CDR1 and CDR2: LGHNA, YNFKEQ. Trimming cost V 0 bases and J 0 bases, with 9 bases left between them. CDR3 length equals 16 residues.

This clone has only one observation. The rearrangement joins TRBV6-6 to TRBJ2-5, with TRBD2 matching 8 bases. Germline V gives CDR1 MNHNY, CDR2 SVGAGI (reference sequence). This CDR3 is 14 amino acids long. V trimming: 6 bases; J trimming: 5 bases; junction bases outside the gene matches: 8. CDR3 region: CASRGAGAVETQYF. The CDR3 DNA reads TGTGCCAGCAGGGGAGCGGGGGCGGTGGAGACCCAGTACTTC.

The rearrangement joins TRBV5-1 to TRBJ2-5; no definite D call. Trimming took off 3 bases at V and 4 bases at J, with 10 bases between the two ends. CDR3 length equals 13 residues. CDR1 and CDR2 from the germline V gene are SGHRS and YFSETQ. The CDR3 region has the DNA TGCGCCAGCAGCTCACCGTACTCAGAGACCCAGTACTTC. Its translation is CASSSPYSETQYF. The full variable domain, with the rest looked up from reference TRBV5-1 and TRBJ2-5, is KAGVTQTPRYLIKTRGQQVTLSCSPISGHRSVSWYQQTPGQGLQFLFEYFSETQRNKGNFPGRFSGRQFSNSRSEMNVSTLELGDSALYLCASSSPYSETQYFGPGTRLLVL.

CDR3 sequence (DNA): TGTGCCAGTAGTCTCGCTGGGGCCAACGTCCTGACTTTC. Its translation: CASSLAGANVLTF. The rearrangement links TRBV19 to TRBJ2-6; D unresolved. The CDR3 covers 13 residues. CDR1 and CDR2 from the germline V gene are LNHDA and SQIVND (reference sequence). V dropped 5 bases and J dropped 2 bases, with 4 bases sitting between them. Supplemented by reference TRBV19 and TRBJ2-6, the full variable domain reads DGGITQSPKYLFRKEGQNVTLSCEQNLNHDAMYWYRQDPGQGLRLIYYSQIVNDFQKGDIAEGYSVSREKKESFPLTVTSAQKNPTAFYLCASSLAGANVLTFGAGSRLTVL.

This sequence joins TRBV7-3 and TRBJ2-7; maybe TRBD2 (5 bases). Germline CDR1 and CDR2: SGHTA and FQGTGA. V was shortened by 2 bases and J by 6 bases, with 14 bases between the two germline ends. The CDR3 loop spans 14 amino acids. CDR3 sequence: CASSLGAVSSEQYF. The DNA for the CDR3 is TGTGCCAGCAGCTTAGGAGCGGTGTCATCCGAGCAGTACTTC.

The chain combines TRBV11-2 with TRBJ2-7, with 9 bases identical to TRBD1. Trimming cost V 3 bases and J 2 bases; bases outside gene matches: 5. The CDR3 loop spans 15 amino acids. From germline, CDR1 is SGHAT and CDR2 FQNNGV. The CDR3, as DNA: TGTGCCAGCAGCTTCCGACGGGACAGGGCCTACGAGCAGTACTTC. The encoded protein is CASSFRRDRAYEQYF.

The table lists this clone with a few counts. V and J are TRBV2 and TRBJ2-7; 10 nucleotides align to TRBD1. The CDR3 loop spans 14 amino acids. With V trimmed by 7 bases and J by 3 bases, 6 bases remained unmatched. The germline CDR1 and CDR2 sequences are SNHLY and FYNNEI. The DNA for the CDR3 is TGTGCCAGCACCCCTGGGGACAGGGGCTACGAGCAGTACTTC. As protein: CASTPGDRGYEQYF.

The sample holds one count of this clone. The chain combines TRBV7-3 with TRBJ1-1; D not certain. V was clipped by 2 bases and J by 5 bases, with 9 bases between them. The CDR3 is made up of 13 amino acids. Germline loops: CDR1 SGHTA, CDR2 FQGTGA. The CDR3 reads CASSLESRTEAFF. CDR3 DNA sequence: TGTGCCAGCAGCTTAGAGAGTCGAACTGAAGCTTTCTTT.

The rearrangement uses TRBV5-6 and TRBJ1-1, with D tentatively TRBD1 (5 bases). Looked up from germline, CDR1 is SGHDT and CDR2 is YYEEEE. The CDR3 extends over 16 amino acids. Trimming removed 1 base at V and 3 bases at J, with 16 bases between. The CDR3 region has the DNA TGTGCCAGCAGCTTGATTTTTAGGGTCAGGGACACTGAAGCTTTCTTT. It translates to CASSLIFRVRDTEAFF.

The chain links TRBV10-3 to TRBJ2-1, with 9 bases lining up with TRBD1. Germline loops: CDR1 ENHRY, CDR2 SYGVKD. This CDR3 is built from 16 residues. V trimming: 8 bases; J trimming: 0 bases; junction bases outside the gene matches: 8. The CDR3 is CAIGDRAGGSYNEQFF. The DNA for the CDR3 is TGTGCCATCGGGGACAGGGCCGGAGGCTCCTACAATGAGCAGTTCTTC.

The V gene is TRBV7-8, the J gene TRBJ1-1; unclear D gene. Trimming cost V 1 base and J 10 bases, with 13 bases left between them. The CDR3 consists of 13 residues. Per germline, CDR1 SGHVS and CDR2 FQNEAQ. Written as DNA, the CDR3 is TGTGCCAGCAGCTTAGGAATCGGTGCCGGAGCTTTCTTT. Its protein is CASSLGIGAGAFF.

The genes are TRBV9 and TRBJ2-1, with 7 nucleotides matching TRBD2. The germline V gene encodes CDR1 SGDLS and CDR2 YYNGEE. CDR3 length equals 13 residues. V dropped 4 bases and J dropped 6; count of bases not matched to a gene: 4. For the CDR3, the DNA is TGTGCCAGCAGCCCTGGGACTACCAATGAGCAGTTCTTC. This sequence encodes CASSPGTTNEQFF.

The chain recombines TRBV12-5 with TRBJ2-3, with D possibly TRBD1 on 6 matching bases. This CDR3 region has 13 residues. CDR1 is LGHNT, CDR2 FRNRAP, per germline. V shed 6 bases and J shed 4 bases, with 11 bases lying between them. CDR3 protein: CASGLRGPDTQYF. CDR3 bases: TGTGCTAGTGGGCTCAGGGGCCCAGATACGCAGTATTTT.

This chain connects TRBV28 to TRBJ2-7; TRBD1 matches at 9 bases. Germline lookup yields CDR1 MDHEN and CDR2 SYDVKM. Losses at the gene ends were 6 bases for V and 5 bases for J; bases not matched to a gene: 14. CDR3 size: 16 residues. CDR3 amino acids: CASSLQGTTGGDEQYF. CDR3 nucleotide sequence: TGTGCCAGCAGCTTACAGGGCACGACAGGGGGTGACGAGCAGTACTTC.

V and J are TRBV13 and TRBJ1-6; a possible D gene is TRBD1 (6 bases). With 0 bases removed from V and 4 bases from J, the gap between germline ends came to 7 bases. This CDR3 spans 15 amino acids. CDR1 and CDR2 (germline): PRHDT, FYEKMQ (reference sequence). Written as DNA, the CDR3 is TGTGCCAGCAGCTTAGGTCAGGGGTATAATTCACCCCTCCACTTT. Its protein is CASSLGQGYNSPLHF.

This clone was recorded only once. The V call is TRBV7-2, the J call TRBJ2-2; 7 bases match TRBD1. The germline CDR1 and CDR2 sequences are SGHTA and FQGNSA. V trimming: 5 bases; J trimming: 3 bases; junction bases outside the gene matches: 6. The CDR3 is 15 residues long. The CDR3 sequence is CASSPWTGHTGELFF. The CDR3 coding sequence is TGTGCCAGCAGCCCCTGGACAGGTCACACCGGGGAGCTGTTTTTT.

The sample holds a few counts of this clone. The chain carries TRBV4-3 and TRBJ2-1; 10 bases are shared with TRBD2. This CDR3 has 16 amino acids. V trimming: 4 bases; J trimming: 5 bases; junction bases outside the gene matches: 8. The germline gives CDR1 LGHNA, CDR2 YSLEER. CDR3 nucleotides: TGCGCCAGCAGCCCCTTAGCGGGGGGCGACCACAATGAGCAGTTCTTC. Amino acid sequence: CASSPLAGGDHNEQFF.

The chain has TRBV9 and TRBJ1-2, with 7 nucleotides matching TRBD1. This CDR3 region has 14 residues. Germline assignment: CDR1 SGDLS and CDR2 YYNGEE. V gave up 2 bases and J gave up 5 bases; unmatched junction bases: 6. Here the CDR3 reads CASSVGGTEYGYTF. The DNA for the CDR3 is TGTGCCAGCAGCGTTGGCGGGACAGAATATGGCTACACCTTC.

V gene TRBV5-8 combines with J gene TRBJ2-7; perhaps TRBD1 as D (6 bases). V gave up 2 bases and J gave up 0 bases, with 12 bases separating them. The CDR3 consists of 15 residues. Germline values: CDR1 SGHTS, CDR2 YDEGEE. The DNA of the CDR3 is TGTGCCAGCAGCTTATACAGGGTCTCCTCCTACGAGCAGTACTTC. It specifies CASSLYRVSSYEQYF.

The CDR3, as DNA: TGTGCCAGCAGTGAAGAGGCTGAGGAGGGGTTAAGGATCCCAAACACAGATACGCAGTATTTT. It is translated as CASSEEAEEGLRIPNTDTQYF. The chain is built from TRBV6-1 and TRBJ2-3, with a possible D match to TRBD2 (6 bases). The V end was cut by 1 base, the J end by 2 bases, with 28 bases between. Germline loops: CDR1 MNHNS, CDR2 SASEGT. The CDR3 runs 21 residues.

This sequence joins TRBV11-2 and TRBJ2-1; 8 positions match TRBD2. V dropped 3 bases and J dropped 3; count of bases not matched to a gene: 16. Germline V gives CDR1 SGHAT, CDR2 FQNNGV. The CDR3 consists of 19 residues. CDR3 loop: CASSFPSGGLRGNYNEQFF. The CDR3, as DNA: TGTGCCAGCAGCTTCCCGAGCGGGGGCCTTCGGGGAAACTACAATGAGCAGTTCTTC.

The chain is built from TRBV27 and TRBJ1-4; possibly TRBD1 for D (5 bases). The CDR3 spans 19 residues. Trimming removed 1 base at V and 7 bases at J, with 25 bases between. The germline CDR1 and CDR2 sequences are MNHEY and SMNVEV (reference sequence). As DNA, the CDR3 is TGTGCCAGCAGTTTATTAGGGATAGGGGTTGGGGCAGGGTTTGAAAAACTGTTTTTT. It yields the protein CASSLLGIGVGAGFEKLFF. The variable domain in full, with the rest retrieved from reference TRBV27 and TRBJ1-4, is EAQVTQNPRYLITVTGKKLTVTCSQNMNHEYMSWYRQDPGLGLRQIYYSMNVEVTDKGDVPEGYKVSRKEKRNFPLILESPSPNQTSLYFCASSLLGIGVGAGFEKLFFGSGTQLSVL.

The chain combines TRBV19 with TRBJ2-2; 7 bases fit TRBD1. Germline V gives CDR1 LNHDA, CDR2 SQIVND (reference sequence). Germline trimming cut 4 bases from V and 4 bases from J; bases unmatched to any gene: 6. The CDR3 runs to 15 residues. The CDR3 spells CASSKTGTVTGELFF. The CDR3 region has the DNA TGTGCCAGTAGTAAGACCGGGACAGTCACCGGGGAGCTGTTTTTT. The full variable domain, rest sourced from reference TRBV19 and TRBJ2-2, is DGGITQSPKYLFRKEGQNVTLSCEQNLNHDAMYWYRQDPGQGLRLIYYSQIVNDFQKGDIAEGYSVSREKKESFPLTVTSAQKNPTAFYLCASSKTGTVTGELFFGEGSRLTVL.

The gene calls are TRBV5-6 and TRBJ1-6; D is perhaps TRBD1 (5 bases). V lost 1 base to trimming and J lost 9 bases, with 14 bases between them. Germline-derived CDR1 and CDR2 are SGHDT and YYEEEE. The CDR3 is made up of 15 amino acids. The CDR3 DNA sequence: TGTGCCAGCAGCTTGTTCGGGGGGGTAGCTTCACCCCTCCACTTT. Translated, it gives CASSLFGGVASPLHF.

The CDR3 nucleotides read TGTGCCAGCAGCTTAGAATTGGGGGCTCGGGACACTGAAGCTTTCTTT. Translating gives CASSLELGARDTEAFF. The rearrangement joins TRBV13 to TRBJ1-1; D may be TRBD1 (6 bases). V was pared by 1 base and J by 3 bases, with 15 bases between. Germline CDR1 and CDR2: PRHDT and FYEKMQ (reference sequence). This CDR3 has 16 residues.

This chain connects TRBV2 to TRBJ2-2; 11 nucleotides line up with TRBD2. Trimming took 6 bases from V and 0 from J; bases not matched to a gene: 6. Germline loops: CDR1 SNHLY, CDR2 FYNNEI. The CDR3 sequence is 17 residues long. The CDR3 coding sequence is TGTGCCAGCAGCCTAGCGGGGGGAGTATCGAACACCGGGGAGCTGTTTTTT. It translates to CASSLAGGVSNTGELFF.